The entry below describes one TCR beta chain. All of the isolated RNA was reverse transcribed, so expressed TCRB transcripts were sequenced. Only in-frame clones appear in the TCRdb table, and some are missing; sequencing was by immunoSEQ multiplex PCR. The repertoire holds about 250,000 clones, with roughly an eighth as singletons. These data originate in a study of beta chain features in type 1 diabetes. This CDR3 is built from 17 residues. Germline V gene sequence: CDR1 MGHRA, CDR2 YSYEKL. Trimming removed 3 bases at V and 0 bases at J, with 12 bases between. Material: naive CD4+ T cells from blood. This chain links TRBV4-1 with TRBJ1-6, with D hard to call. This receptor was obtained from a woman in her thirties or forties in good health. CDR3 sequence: CASSHVAARSYNSPLHF. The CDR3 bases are TGCGCCAGCAGCCACGTCGCGGCGCGCTCCTATAATTCACCCCTCCACTTT.